This passage covers 15 T cell receptor beta chains from one sample sequenced in a study of molecular identifiers for immune sequencing clone quantification. TCRdb recomputed calls from the PCR reads with MiXCR, one row per CDR3 protein. Counted here are 250,000 to 400,000 distinct CDR3 sequences, 20% to 25% occurring once; the ten biggest clones make up about 0.81%. The sample was naive CD8+ T cells from blood, with Jurkat cell RNA spiked in. Subset meaning: FACS-sorted CD8+CD4-CCR7+CD45RA+ naive T cells. The receptors were gathered from a human donor in good health. Some libraries in this study had Jurkat cell RNA spiked in.

This clonotype was found many times. The genes are TRBV9 and TRBJ1-5; a possible D gene is TRBD1 (5 bases). The length of the CDR3 is 13 residues. V lost 7 bases and J 6 bases, leaving 14 bases between the germline ends. The germline V gene encodes CDR1 SGDLS and CDR2 YYNGEE. The CDR3 is CASGYGGTQPQHF. CDR3 sequence (DNA): TGTGCCAGCGGGTATGGGGGGACTCAGCCCCAGCATTTT.

This clonotype was seen at least ten times. The V and J genes are TRBV28 and TRBJ2-7, with 9 bases lining up with TRBD1. This CDR3 is 13 amino acids long. Germline V gene data show CDR1 as MDHEN and CDR2 as SYDVKM. With 7 bases clipped from V and 4 bases from J, the junction kept 5 bases outside the gene matches. The CDR3 DNA is TGTGCCAGCACGACAGGGGGTTTATACGAGCAGTACTTC. This codes for CASTTGGLYEQYF.

This clonotype was detected many times. V usage is TRBV30 and J usage is TRBJ1-1, with D possibly matching TRBD1 (6 bases). Germline CDR1 GTSNPN, CDR2 SVGIG (reference sequence). Trimming took 2 bases from V and 1 from J, leaving 11 bases between them. The CDR3 sequence is 14 residues long. The CDR3 is CAWSPGHSNTEAFF. As DNA, the CDR3 is TGTGCCTGGAGTCCGGGACATTCGAACACTGAAGCTTTCTTT.

This clonotype was observed a handful of times. The J gene is TRBJ1-2, the V gene TRBV20-1; D is ambiguous. Per the germline V gene, CDR1 is DFQATT and CDR2 is SNEGSKA (reference sequence). V lost 1 base to trimming and J lost 2 bases, with 11 bases between them. This CDR3 has 14 residues. The CDR3 here is CSARVFQANYGYTF. CDR3 nucleotides: TGCAGTGCTAGAGTCTTCCAGGCCAACTATGGCTACACCTTC.

This clonotype appeared many times. The chain has TRBV15 and TRBJ1-3, with unresolved D. CDR1 and CDR2 (germline): LNHNV, YYDKDF (reference sequence). The CDR3 has 14 residues. V lost 4 bases, J lost 2 bases, and 9 bases lay in between. This CDR3 reads CATSTAETGNTIYF. CDR3 DNA sequence: TGTGCCACCAGCACGGCGGAAACTGGAAACACCATATATTTT.

This clonotype was found many times. This chain connects TRBV10-2 to TRBJ2-7; D not certain. Trimming took 8 bases from V and 7 from J, leaving 15 bases between them. From germline, CDR1 is WSHSY and CDR2 SAAADI. The CDR3 has 12 residues. The CDR3 coding sequence is TGCGCCAGCCGAGCGAGCCAGTTGGAGCAGTACTTC. Its protein is CASRASQLEQYF.

There are many counts of this clonotype. CDR3 sequence (DNA): TGCGCCAGCAGCCAAGATCCCTGGACAGCACAAGAGACCCAGTACTTC. Translation gives CASSQDPWTAQETQYF. The V gene is TRBV4-1, the J gene TRBJ2-5, with D possibly being TRBD1 (6 bases). Per germline, CDR1 MGHRA and CDR2 YSYEKL. V was cut by 0 bases and J by 2 bases, with 13 bases left in between. The CDR3 totals 16 residues.

Comment on this clonotype: A read error may explain this, as a much larger clone is one base away. The chain uses TRBV12-3 or TRBV12-4 and TRBJ1-5; 7 bases fit TRBD1. This CDR3 contains 15 residues. The DNA of the CDR3 is TGTGCCAGCAGTCGTACAGGGGCGAGCAATCAGCCCCGGCATTTT. This gives the protein CASSRTGASNQPRHF.

This clonotype has only a few counts. The chain couples TRBV27 to TRBJ2-1; D ambiguous. The V gene lost 3 bases and the J gene lost 10 bases, with 13 bases spanning the gap. The length of the CDR3 is 13 residues. Germline V CDR1 and CDR2: MNHEY, SMNVEV (reference sequence). The CDR3 spells CASSFSGLREQFF. As DNA, the CDR3 is TGTGCCAGCAGTTTTTCTGGTCTACGCGAGCAGTTCTTC.

Ten or more counts support this clonotype. The chain employs TRBV20-1 and TRBJ1-4; 8 nucleotides line up with TRBD1. The V and J ends lost 3 bases and 5 bases, in that order; junction bases with no gene match: 11. The CDR3 covers 16 residues. CDR1 is DFQATT and CDR2 is SNEGSKA in the germline V gene (reference sequence). The CDR3 nucleotides read TGCAGTGCTAGGGGAGAAACGGACAGGGCAAATGAAAAACTGTTTTTT. It yields the protein CSARGETDRANEKLFF.

In this sample, this clonotype turned up many times. The chain combines TRBV12-3 or TRBV12-4 with TRBJ2-7; no reliable D call. With 5 bases removed from V and 11 bases from J, the gap between germline ends came to 13 bases. This CDR3 is 11 amino acids long. CDR3 DNA: TGTGCCAGCAGTCACGGCCCCTTGGAGTACTTC. Protein sequence: CASSHGPLEYF.

Remarks on this clonotype: Being one base from a much bigger clone, this may be a read error. The chain combines TRBV6-2 or TRBV6-3 with TRBJ2-7; D remains unclear. This CDR3 contains 13 residues. Germline V gene data show CDR1 as MNHEY and CDR2 as SVGEGT. In DNA form, the CDR3 reads TGTGCCAGCAGTTACTCAAACGGCTACGGGCAGTACTTC. Its translation: CASSYSNGYGQYF.

The rearrangement links TRBV4-3 to TRBJ2-2; D is unresolved. The CDR3 is 16 amino acids. The V gene's germline CDR1 is LGHNA and CDR2 YSLEER. V was cut by 0 bases and J by 9 bases, with 17 bases left in between. The CDR3 is CASSQDLSYPIRELFF. DNA of the CDR3: TGCGCCAGCAGCCAAGATTTGTCTTACCCAATACGGGAGCTGTTTTTT.

The table lists this clonotype with many counts. The chain employs TRBV7-9 and TRBJ2-2, with 7 bases that match TRBD1. With V trimmed by 7 bases and J by 6 bases, 2 bases remained unmatched. Germline V lookup: CDR1 SEHNR, CDR2 FQNEAQ (reference sequence). The CDR3 length is 12 residues. CDR3: CASNQGAGELFF. The CDR3 DNA reads as TGTGCCAGCAACCAGGGGGCCGGGGAGCTGTTTTTT. Combining the CDR3 with reference TRBV7-9 and TRBJ2-2 gives the whole variable domain DTGVSQNPRHKITKRGQNVTFRCDPISEHNRLYWYRQTLGQGPEFLTYFQNEAQLEKSRLLSDRFSAERPKGSFSTLEIQRTEQGDSAMYLCASNQGAGELFFGEGSRLTVL.

The genes are TRBV5-1 and TRBJ2-3, with TRBD1 as a possible D gene (6 bases). The CDR3 totals 12 residues. Germline CDR1 is SGHRS and CDR2 is YFSETQ. Trimming removed 7 bases at V and 0 bases at J, with 6 bases between. The CDR3 sequence: CASQGSTDTQYF. In DNA, the CDR3 is TGCGCCAGCCAGGGGAGCACAGATACGCAGTATTTT.